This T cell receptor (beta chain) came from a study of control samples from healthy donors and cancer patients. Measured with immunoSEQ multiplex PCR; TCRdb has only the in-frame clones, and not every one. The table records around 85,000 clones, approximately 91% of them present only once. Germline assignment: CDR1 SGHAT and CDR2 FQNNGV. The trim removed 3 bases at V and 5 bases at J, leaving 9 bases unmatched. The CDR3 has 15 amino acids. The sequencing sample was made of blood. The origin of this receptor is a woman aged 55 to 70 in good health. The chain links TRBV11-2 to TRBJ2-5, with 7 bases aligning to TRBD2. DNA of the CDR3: TGTGCCAGCAGCTTGGGAGGGAGGTTCGGGGAGACCCAGTACTTC. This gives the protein CASSLGGRFGETQYF.